A selection of T cell receptor beta chains follows, all from one sample in a study of blood T cell repertoires in COVID-19. Sequencing used immunoSEQ multiplex PCR; TCRdb keeps in-frame clones, though not all of them. This table holds about 230,000 clones, approximately 83% found once. Source material: peripheral blood. These receptor sequences come from a man in his forties or fifties with active or convalescent COVID-19. The CDR3 runs from the conserved cysteine through the conserved F or W. D genes are given only for firm matches. The size entry is marked missing in some rows and otherwise reads once, few, many or a size class.

V: TRBV7-6; size: NA; D: TRBD2; J: TRBJ2-1; CDR3: CASSLGSGGAGEQFF; DNA: TGTGCCAGCAGCTTAGGGAGCGGGGGGGCCGGTGAGCAGTTCTTC
V: TRBV5-1; size: NA; D: NA; J: TRBJ1-2; CDR3: CASSFEGYKGGYTF; DNA: TGCGCCAGCAGCTTTGAAGGTTACAAGGGGGGCTACACCTTC
V: TRBV9; size: once; D: TRBD1; J: TRBJ2-2; CDR3: CASSAPTGEGTGELFF; DNA: TGTGCCAGCAGCGCCCCGACAGGGGAAGGCACCGGGGAGCTGTTTTTT
V: TRBV5-1; size: many; D: TRBD1; J: TRBJ2-7; CDR3: CASSPEDGTGGHEQYF; DNA: TGCGCCAGCAGCCCGGAGGACGGGACAGGGGGCCACGAGCAGTACTTC
V: TRBV28; size: NA; D: NA; J: TRBJ2-7; CDR3: CASRTPREQYF; DNA: TGTGCCAGCAGAACGCCGAGAGAGCAGTACTTC
V: TRBV12-3/TRBV12-4; size: NA; D: NA; J: TRBJ2-2; CDR3: CASSLARRGELFF; DNA: TGTGCCAGCAGTTTAGCCCGGAGGGGGGAGCTGTTTTTT
V: TRBV6-5; size: NA; D: NA; J: TRBJ1-3; CDR3: CASRGGGDGNTIYF; DNA: TGTGCCAGCAGAGGTGGGGGGGATGGAAACACCATATATTTT
V: TRBV27; size: NA; D: TRBD1; J: TRBJ1-6; CDR3: CASSRQGALSPLHF; DNA: TGTGCCAGCAGTCGACAGGGGGCCCTTTCACCCCTCCACTTT
V: TRBV5-8; size: NA; D: TRBD2; J: TRBJ2-5; CDR3: CASSPGLAGGQETQYF; DNA: TGTGCCAGCAGCCCGGGACTAGCGGGGGGGCAAGAGACCCAGTACTTC
V: TRBV19; size: once; D: NA; J: TRBJ1-1; CDR3: CASSLNTEAFF; DNA: TGTGCCAGTAGCCTAAACACTGAAGCTTTCTTT
V: TRBV24-1; size: NA; D: TRBD1; J: TRBJ1-5; CDR3: CASRGGVNQPQHF; DNA: TGTGCCTCCAGGGGGGGGGTCAATCAGCCCCAGCATTTT
V: TRBV6-5; size: NA; D: NA; J: TRBJ1-3; CDR3: CASSYSIAESGNTIYF; DNA: TGTGCCAGCAGTTACTCGATTGCAGAATCTGGAAACACCATATATTTT
V: TRBV24-1; size: NA; D: NA; J: TRBJ2-7; CDR3: CATSDLGGYEQYF; DNA: TGTGCCACCAGTGATCTAGGGGGTTACGAGCAGTACTTC
V: TRBV3-1/TRBV3-2; size: NA; D: NA; J: TRBJ2-5; CDR3: CASSQDGRLETQYF; DNA: TGTGCCAGCAGCCAAGATGGGAGGTTAGAGACCCAGTACTTC
V: TRBV5-6; size: NA; D: TRBD2; J: TRBJ2-7; CDR3: CASSPQGGLYEQYF; DNA: TGTGCCAGCAGCCCGCAGGGAGGGCTGTACGAGCAGTACTTC
V: TRBV12-5; size: once; D: NA; J: TRBJ1-2; CDR3: CASGLVPDAGDGYTF; DNA: TGTGCTAGTGGTTTGGTACCGGATGCGGGGGACGGCTACACCTTC
V: TRBV15; size: NA; D: NA; J: TRBJ1-1; CDR3: CATSITGNTEAFF; DNA: TGTGCCACCAGCATAACAGGGAACACTGAAGCTTTCTTT
V: TRBV7-3; size: NA; D: NA; J: TRBJ1-1; CDR3: CASSSLGGNTEAFF; DNA: TGTGCCAGCAGCTCGCTGGGGGGAAACACTGAAGCTTTCTTT
V: TRBV29-1; size: NA; D: NA; J: TRBJ2-3; CDR3: CSVVGHYSTDTQYF; DNA: TGCAGCGTTGTCGGTCACTATAGCACAGATACGCAGTATTTT
V: TRBV4-2; size: NA; D: TRBD1; J: TRBJ1-2; CDR3: CASSQDVRGRVYGYTF; DNA: TGTGCCAGCAGCCAAGATGTCAGGGGGCGCGTCTATGGCTACACCTTC
V: TRBV7-8; size: NA; D: NA; J: TRBJ2-5; CDR3: CASSLVLEDQYF; DNA: TGTGCCAGCAGCTTAGTGCTGGAGGACCAGTACTTC
V: TRBV14; size: NA; D: TRBD2; J: TRBJ2-1; CDR3: CASSQAGLAGRTAFF; DNA: TGTGCCAGCAGCCAAGCGGGACTAGCGGGGCGGACGGCGTTCTTC
V: TRBV7-2; size: NA; D: TRBD2; J: TRBJ2-2; CDR3: CASSPAGGSNTGELFF; DNA: TGTGCCAGCAGCCCAGCGGGGGGCTCCAACACCGGGGAGCTGTTTTTT
V: TRBV28; size: NA; D: NA; J: TRBJ2-4; CDR3: CASSSAGATDVRAKNIQYF; DNA: TGTGCCAGCAGTTCGGCGGGGGCCACCGACGTAAGGGCCAAAAACATTCAGTACTTC
V: TRBV5-1; size: NA; D: TRBD2; J: TRBJ2-1; CDR3: CASSSGTTSYNEQFF; DNA: TGCGCCAGCAGCTCCGGGACTACCTCCTACAATGAGCAGTTCTTC
V: TRBV19; size: NA; D: TRBD1; J: TRBJ2-1; CDR3: CASSRSRDRVNEQFF; DNA: TGTGCCAGTAGCCGATCCCGGGACAGGGTTAATGAGCAGTTCTTC
V: TRBV3-1/TRBV3-2; size: NA; D: TRBD1; J: TRBJ2-5; CDR3: CASRLQGAGRETQYF; DNA: TGTGCCAGCAGGCTACAGGGGGCGGGTAGAGAGACCCAGTACTTC
V: TRBV9; size: NA; D: TRBD1; J: TRBJ1-2; CDR3: CASSYASPGQGAYGYTF; DNA: TGTGCCAGCAGCTACGCCTCTCCGGGACAGGGGGCCTATGGCTACACCTTC
V: TRBV6-1; size: NA; D: NA; J: TRBJ2-7; CDR3: CASSEAFRSSYEQYF; DNA: TGTGCCAGCAGTGAAGCGTTTCGGTCATCCTACGAGCAGTACTTC
V: TRBV3-1/TRBV3-2; size: NA; D: TRBD2; J: TRBJ2-4; CDR3: CASSQGLAGTDIQYF; DNA: TGTGCCAGCAGCCAAGGCCTAGCGGGGACGGACATTCAGTACTTC
V: TRBV9; size: NA; D: NA; J: TRBJ1-5; CDR3: CASSVGPSDQPQHF; DNA: TGTGCCAGCAGCGTAGGTCCGTCGGATCAGCCCCAGCATTTT
V: TRBV9; size: NA; D: TRBD2; J: TRBJ2-2; CDR3: CASSAGTSITNTGELFF; DNA: TGTGCCAGCAGCGCCGGGACTAGCATAACGAACACCGGGGAGCTGTTTTTT
V: TRBV4-1; size: NA; D: NA; J: TRBJ2-4; CDR3: CASSQYGGSAKNIQYF; DNA: TGCGCCAGCAGCCAGTATGGAGGGTCAGCCAAAAACATTCAGTACTTC
V: TRBV18; size: NA; D: TRBD1; J: TRBJ1-4; CDR3: CASSPPPGGNEKLFF; DNA: TGTGCCAGCTCACCACCGCCAGGGGGGAATGAAAAACTGTTTTTT
V: TRBV10-3; size: NA; D: TRBD2; J: TRBJ2-1; CDR3: CAISESLAGATINNEQFF; DNA: TGTGCCATCAGTGAGTCCCTAGCGGGGGCCACGATTAACAATGAGCAGTTCTTC
V: TRBV5-1; size: few; D: NA; J: TRBJ2-7; CDR3: CASSLGRVGPYEQYF; DNA: TGCGCCAGCAGCTTGGGCAGGGTTGGTCCCTACGAGCAGTACTTC